This T cell receptor beta chain was sequenced for a study of shared clonotypes between healthy human individuals. Only Caucasian adults living in Nashville, Tennessee made up the donor group. Produced via immunoSEQ multiplex PCR; TCRdb's table is partial and in-frame only. This table has roughly 2.2 million clones, approximately 95% appearing once. The CDR3 has 15 residues. The germline CDR1 and CDR2 sequences are SGHRS and YFSETQ. V lost 4 bases and J lost 6; bases outside the gene matches: 13. Broader study findings: Around 5% was the fraction of naive CD4 clonotypes found shared across a few donors. Shared clonotypes across all four donors exceeded non-shared ones in generation probability.

Of note for this clone: Antigen specificity is unknown.

This rearrangement joins TRBV5-1 to TRBJ2-7; TRBD2 aligns across 7 bases. This TCR came from a man aged 18 to 30 in good health. Some clones in this sample may be carry-over from other donors' samples. Sample: naive CD4+ T cells from PBMCs. Subset given: CD45RA+ positively selected. The CDR3 loop reads CASSGGTTGLGEQYF. The CDR3, as DNA: TGCGCCAGCAGCGGGGGGACTACGGGTCTTGGCGAGCAGTACTTC.